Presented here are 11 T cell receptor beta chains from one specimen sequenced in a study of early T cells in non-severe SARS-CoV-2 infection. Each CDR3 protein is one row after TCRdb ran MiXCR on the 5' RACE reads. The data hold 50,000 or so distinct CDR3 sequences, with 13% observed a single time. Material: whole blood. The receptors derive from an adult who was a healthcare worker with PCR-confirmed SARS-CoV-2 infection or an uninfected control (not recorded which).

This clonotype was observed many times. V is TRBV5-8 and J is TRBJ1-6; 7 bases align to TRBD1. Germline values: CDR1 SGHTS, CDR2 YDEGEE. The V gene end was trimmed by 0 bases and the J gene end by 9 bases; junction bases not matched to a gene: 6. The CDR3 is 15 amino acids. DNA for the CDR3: TGTGCCAGCAGCTTGGGGCAGGGGGTACTTTCACCCCTCCACTTT. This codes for CASSLGQGVLSPLHF.

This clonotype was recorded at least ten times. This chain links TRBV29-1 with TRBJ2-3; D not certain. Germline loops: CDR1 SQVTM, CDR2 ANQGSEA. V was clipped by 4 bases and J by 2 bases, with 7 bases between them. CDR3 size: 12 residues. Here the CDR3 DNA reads TGCAGCGTTGCCGGAAACACAGATACGCAGTATTTT. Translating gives CSVAGNTDTQYF.

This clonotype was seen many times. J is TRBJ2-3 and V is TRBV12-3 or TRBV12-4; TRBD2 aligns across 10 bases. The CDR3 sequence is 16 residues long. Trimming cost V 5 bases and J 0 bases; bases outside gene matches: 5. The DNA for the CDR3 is TGTGCCAGCAGTCAGCGGGGGGGCAAAAGCACAGATACGCAGTATTTT. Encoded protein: CASSQRGGKSTDTQYF.

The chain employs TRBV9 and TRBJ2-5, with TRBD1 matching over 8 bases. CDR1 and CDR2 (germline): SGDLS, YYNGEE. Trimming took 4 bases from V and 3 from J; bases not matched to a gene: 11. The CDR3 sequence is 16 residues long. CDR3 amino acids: CASSPHPGQVEETQYF. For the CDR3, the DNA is TGTGCCAGCAGCCCCCATCCGGGACAGGTCGAAGAGACCCAGTACTTC.

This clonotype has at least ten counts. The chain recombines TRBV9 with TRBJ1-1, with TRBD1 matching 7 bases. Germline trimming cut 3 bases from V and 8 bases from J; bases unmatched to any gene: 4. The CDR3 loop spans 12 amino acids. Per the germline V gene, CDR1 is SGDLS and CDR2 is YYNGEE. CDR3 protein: CASSALQGEAFF. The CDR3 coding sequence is TGTGCCAGCAGCGCGTTACAGGGGGAAGCTTTCTTT. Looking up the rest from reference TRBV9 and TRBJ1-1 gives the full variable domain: DSGVTQTPKHLITATGQRVTLRCSPRSGDLSVYWYQQSLDQGLQFLIQYYNGEERAKGNILERFSAQQFPDLHSELNLSSLELGDSALYFCASSALQGEAFFGQGTRLTVV.

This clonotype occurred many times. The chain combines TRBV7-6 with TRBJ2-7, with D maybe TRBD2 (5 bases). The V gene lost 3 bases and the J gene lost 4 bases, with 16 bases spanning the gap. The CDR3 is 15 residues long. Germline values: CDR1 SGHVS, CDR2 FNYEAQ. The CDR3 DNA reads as TGTGCCAGCAGCTTGGGAGCGGCTTTGGGTTACGAGCAGTACTTC. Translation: CASSLGAALGYEQYF.

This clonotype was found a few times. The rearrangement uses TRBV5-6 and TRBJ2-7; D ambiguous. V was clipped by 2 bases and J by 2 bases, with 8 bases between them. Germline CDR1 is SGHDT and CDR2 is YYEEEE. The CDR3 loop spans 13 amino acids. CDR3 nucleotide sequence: TGTGCCAGCAGCTTAGGACCGACCTACGAGCAGTACTTC. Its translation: CASSLGPTYEQYF. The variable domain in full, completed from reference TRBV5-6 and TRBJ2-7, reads DAGVTQSPTHLIKTRGQQVTLRCSPKSGHDTVSWYQQALGQGPQFIFQYYEEEERQRGNFPDRFSGHQFPNYSSELNVNALLLGDSALYLCASSLGPTYEQYFGPGTRLTVT.

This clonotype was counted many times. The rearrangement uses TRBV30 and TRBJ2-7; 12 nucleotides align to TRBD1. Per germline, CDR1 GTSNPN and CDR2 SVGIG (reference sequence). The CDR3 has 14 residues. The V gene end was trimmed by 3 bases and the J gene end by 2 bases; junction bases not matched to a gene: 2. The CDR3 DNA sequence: TGTGCCTGGAGAGGGACAGGGGGCCCCTACGAGCAGTACTTC. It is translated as CAWRGTGGPYEQYF.

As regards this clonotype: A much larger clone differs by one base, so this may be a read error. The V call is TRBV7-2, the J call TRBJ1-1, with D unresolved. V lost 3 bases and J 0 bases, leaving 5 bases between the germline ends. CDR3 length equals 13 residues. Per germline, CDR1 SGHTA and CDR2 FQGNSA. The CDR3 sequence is CASSFGLNTEAFF. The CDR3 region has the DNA TGTGCCAGCAGCTTTGGGCTGAACACTGAAGCTTTCTTT.

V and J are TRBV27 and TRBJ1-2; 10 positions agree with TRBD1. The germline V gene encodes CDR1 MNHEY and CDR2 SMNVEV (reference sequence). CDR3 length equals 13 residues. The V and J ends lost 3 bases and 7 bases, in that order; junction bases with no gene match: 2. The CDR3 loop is CASSFRQGAGYTF. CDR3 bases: TGTGCCAGCAGTTTTCGACAGGGGGCTGGCTACACCTTC.

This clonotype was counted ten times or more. CDR3 in amino acids: CASSWDREETQYF. The CDR3 nucleotides are TGTGCCAGCAGCTGGGACAGAGAAGAGACCCAGTACTTC. J is TRBJ2-5 and V is TRBV7-2, with TRBD1 identical over 7 bases. Germline-derived CDR1 and CDR2 are SGHTA and FQGNSA. This CDR3 is 13 amino acids long. V trimming: 4 bases; J trimming: 3 bases; junction bases outside the gene matches: 2.